The table lists the clone carrying this T cell receptor beta chain with a few counts. Its antigen is as yet unknown. This sample is part of a study of T cell responses to AZD1222 COVID-19 vaccine. Notes on the study in general: Just 5 to 7 AZD1222 recipients tested seropositive at baseline. The sample set comprised mostly white British donors with more females, and clonal diversity was possibly underestimated.

Using immunoSEQ multiplex PCR, the repertoire was profiled, and TCRdb retains in-frame clones only, with some absent. The sample has under 140,000 clones, roughly nine tenths seen once. This TCR was recovered from an adult in good health. The material was peripheral blood, obtained on day 0 of AZD1222 vaccination.

The DNA of the CDR3 is TGTGCCAGTAACCAGGTCGGGCTAAACTATGGCTACACCTTC. It yields the protein CASNQVGLNYGYTF. The J gene is TRBJ1-2, the V gene TRBV19; no clear D. The CDR3 spans 14 residues. Germline V gene data show CDR1 as LNHDA and CDR2 as SQIVND (reference sequence). Trimming took off 7 bases at V and 2 bases at J, with 14 bases between the two ends.